The 12 T cell receptor beta chains reported below all come from one sample, sequenced in a study of CXCR3-negative and CXCR3-positive naive CD8 T cells (dated by TCRdb to the late 2010s). The reads were generated on a NextSeq 550. The Human TCR Profiling Kit (MiLaboratory) was used to make UMI-labeled 5' RACE TRB cDNA libraries. TCRdb reprocessed the reads and lists each CDR3 protein sequence as a single entry, with no DNA. The sample table includes about 110,000 distinct CDR3 sequences. The ten largest clones capture 0.35% to 0.4% of the sample. What the work shows at the level of the full study, not this receptor alone: Compared with CXCR3-negative naive cells, CXCR3-positive naive cells had TRB CDR3s with higher hydrophobicity (lower Kidera factor 4), lower energy, and higher strength and volume indices.

For these receptors, no antigen is known. The sequenced material came from naive CXCR3+ CD8+ T cells from blood. The cell subset or site label, read with the paper, signifies: CD45RO-CCR7+CD27+CD95- naive CD8+ T cells expressing CXCR3 (TNR3+). These receptors were taken from a human donor in good health. Some clones in this sample may be carry-over from other donors' samples.

The genes are TRBV7-9 and TRBJ1-1; TCRdb proposes TRBD1, but this gene call is untestable without DNA. This CDR3 has 13 amino acids. CDR1 and CDR2 from the germline V gene are SEHNR and FQNEAQ (reference sequence). The CDR3 here is CASSGPGQLEAFF.

J is TRBJ2-1 and V is TRBV12-3 or TRBV12-4; there is no DNA to check the TCRdb D call of TRBD1. The CDR3 totals 19 residues. The chain's CDR3 is CASAPSGTGVTSSYNEQFF.

The chain couples TRBV6-2 or TRBV6-3 to TRBJ2-7; TCRdb's D gene call, TRBD1, goes unchecked for lack of DNA. The germline gives CDR1 MNHEY, CDR2 SVGEGT. The CDR3 is 13 residues long. CDR3 in amino acids: CATIGHFADEQYF.

This chain joins TRBV6-5 and TRBJ2-1; TCRdb proposes TRBD2, but this gene call is untestable without DNA. Germline lookup yields CDR1 MNHEY and CDR2 SVGAGI. This CDR3 comprises 14 residues. Here the CDR3 reads CASSGLAGYNEQFF.

The genes are TRBV11-2 and TRBJ2-4; TCRdb's D call of TRBD1 is untestable without DNA. The CDR3 extends over 18 amino acids. Germline V gene data show CDR1 as SGHAT and CDR2 as FQNNGV. The CDR3 protein is CASSLESDRGLAKNIQYF. Using reference TRBV11-2 and TRBJ2-4 for the parts outside the CDR3, the full variable domain is EAGVAQSPRYKIIEKRQSVAFWCNPISGHATLYWYQQILGQGPKLLIQFQNNGVVDDSQLPKDRFSAERLKGVDSTLKIQPAKLEDSAVYLCASSLESDRGLAKNIQYFGAGTRLSVL.

This chain uses TRBV28 with TRBJ1-5; there is no DNA to check the TCRdb D call of TRBD1. CDR1 is MDHEN, CDR2 SYDVKM, per germline. CDR3 length: 14 residues. The CDR3 loop reads CASRQPPVNQPQHF.

The chain uses TRBV15 and TRBJ2-1; TCRdb returns TRBD2, unconfirmable since there is no DNA. This CDR3 spans 20 amino acids. Germline V gives CDR1 LNHNV, CDR2 YYDKDF (reference sequence). CDR3 sequence: CATSNPTVHGLAGGEGEQFF.

This chain links TRBV10-3 with TRBJ1-4. Germline loops: CDR1 ENHRY, CDR2 SYGVKD. The CDR3 is 16 amino acids. The CDR3 here is CAISEPSGATNEKLFF.

This chain links TRBV5-6 with TRBJ2-6; checking the TCRdb D call of TRBD1 is not possible without DNA. Germline V gene data show CDR1 as SGHDT and CDR2 as YYEEEE. The CDR3 is made up of 17 amino acids. The CDR3 sequence: CASSADRGYSGANVLTF.

The chain joins TRBV29-1 to TRBJ2-1; the TCRdb D gene call, TRBD2, has no DNA to confirm it. The CDR3 has 16 residues. CDR1 is SQVTM and CDR2 is ANQGSEA in the germline V gene. The CDR3 spells CSVRGEVSGDYNEQFF.

V gene TRBV7-9 combines with J gene TRBJ2-7; without DNA, the TCRdb call of TRBD1 cannot be checked. The CDR3 sequence is 13 residues long. From germline, CDR1 is SEHNR and CDR2 FQNEAQ (reference sequence). The CDR3 protein is CASSHIDSYEQYF.

The chain has TRBV29-1 and TRBJ1-2; TCRdb proposes TRBD1, but this gene call is untestable without DNA. The CDR3 is 13 amino acids. Looked up from germline, CDR1 is SQVTM and CDR2 is ANQGSEA. The CDR3 is CSALDRDNYGYTF. Complete variable domain (other parts from reference TRBV29-1 and TRBJ1-2): SAVISQKPSRDICQRGTSLTIQCQVDSQVTMMFWYRQQPGQSLTLIATANQGSEATYESGFVIDKFPISRPNLTFSTLTVSNMSPEDSSIYLCSALDRDNYGYTFGSGTRLTVV.